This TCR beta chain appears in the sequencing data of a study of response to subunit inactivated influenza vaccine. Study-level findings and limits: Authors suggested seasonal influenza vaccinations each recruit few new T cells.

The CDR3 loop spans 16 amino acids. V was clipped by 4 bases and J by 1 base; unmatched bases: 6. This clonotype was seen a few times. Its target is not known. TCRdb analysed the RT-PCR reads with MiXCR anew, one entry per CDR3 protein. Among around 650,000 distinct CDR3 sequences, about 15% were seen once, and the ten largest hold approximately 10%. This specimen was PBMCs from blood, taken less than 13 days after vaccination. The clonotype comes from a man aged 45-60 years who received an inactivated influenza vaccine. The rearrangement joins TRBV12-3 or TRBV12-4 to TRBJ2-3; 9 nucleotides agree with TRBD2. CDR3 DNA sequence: TGTGCCAGCAGTTCGCCCGCTAGCGGGGGCACAGATACGCAGTATTTT. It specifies CASSSPASGGTDTQYF.